Each of the 10 T cell receptor beta chains below was sequenced from the same sample in a study of blood T cell repertoires in COVID-19. Sequencing was performed with immunoSEQ multiplex PCR; in TCRdb, only in-frame clones are kept and a portion is missing. Of a few hundred thousand clones in the sample, about 92% are singletons; the top ten hold about 18%. Material: PBMCs or T cells enriched from blood (not recorded which). The receptors stem from a woman aged 30 to 39 who had recovered from COVID-19.

The J gene is TRBJ2-2, the V gene TRBV15, with 8 bases fitting TRBD1. Germline V gene data show CDR1 as LNHNV and CDR2 as YYDKDF (reference sequence). The CDR3 length is 17 residues. V was clipped by 3 bases and J by 8 bases; unmatched bases: 14. As DNA, the CDR3 is TGTGCCACCAGCAGCACCACTTGGAACAGGGGGTCGGGGGAGCTGTTTTTT. Amino acids: CATSSTTWNRGSGELFF.

The rearrangement links TRBV27 to TRBJ2-7, with D tentatively TRBD1 (6 bases). V lost 9 bases, J lost 3 bases, and 18 bases lay in between. Per germline, CDR1 MNHEY and CDR2 SMNVEV (reference sequence). The CDR3 totals 14 residues. The CDR3 loop reads CASSSAGQIYEQYF. The CDR3 bases are TGTGCCAGTTCATCAGCCGGACAGATCTACGAGCAGTACTTC.

This clone occurred once. The chain combines TRBV24-1 with TRBJ1-4; 7 bases agree with TRBD1. J gave up 3 bases and V 10 bases, and 7 bases lay outside the gene matches. This CDR3 contains 14 residues. Germline CDR1 KGHDR, CDR2 SFDVKD. CDR3 DNA sequence: TGTGCCACTTCCGGGACAGCCGCTAATGAAAAACTGTTTTTT. Amino acid sequence: CATSGTAANEKLFF.

The chain has TRBV2 and TRBJ1-2; 11 bases match TRBD1. Looked up from germline, CDR1 is SNHLY and CDR2 is FYNNEI. There are 15 residues in the CDR3. J lost 7 bases, V lost 0 bases, and 4 bases had no gene match. CDR3: CASSEAGQGVSGYTF. The CDR3 coding sequence is TGTGCCAGCAGTGAAGCGGGACAGGGGGTTAGTGGCTACACCTTC.

The gene calls are TRBV11-2 and TRBJ2-7; maybe TRBD1 (5 bases). The CDR3 runs to 16 residues. Germline assignment: CDR1 SGHAT and CDR2 FQNNGV. Trimming removed 3 bases at V and 0 bases at J, with 15 bases between. CDR3 DNA sequence: TGTGCCAGCAGCTTGAATAATTGGCAGGGCTCCTACGAGCAGTACTTC. As protein: CASSLNNWQGSYEQYF. Full variable domain (outside the CDR3, taken from reference TRBV11-2 and TRBJ2-7): EAGVAQSPRYKIIEKRQSVAFWCNPISGHATLYWYQQILGQGPKLLIQFQNNGVVDDSQLPKDRFSAERLKGVDSTLKIQPAKLEDSAVYLCASSLNNWQGSYEQYFGPGTRLTVT.

This chain uses TRBV29-1 with TRBJ1-1; 9 positions agree with TRBD1. The CDR3 runs 11 residues. CDR1 and CDR2 (germline): SQVTM, ANQGSEA. The J segment lost 11 bases and the V segment lost 7 bases, leaving 8 bases of the junction unmatched. CDR3 in amino acids: CSGRTGGAAFF. In nucleotides, the CDR3 is TGCAGCGGGCGAACAGGGGGCGCTGCTTTCTTT.

As DNA, the CDR3 is TGTGCCTGGAGGGGACAGAGAAATAACTATGGCTACACCTTC. Amino acid sequence: CAWRGQRNNYGYTF. The V call is TRBV30, the J call TRBJ1-2, with 7 bases lining up with TRBD1. Germline CDR1 GTSNPN, CDR2 SVGIG (reference sequence). Unmatched junction bases numbered 5, after V lost 3 bases and J lost 1 base. There are 14 residues in the CDR3.

Here the CDR3 reads CASRLGPRGNTQYF. DNA of the CDR3: TGTGCCAGCAGGTTGGGCCCCCGTGGTAATACGCAGTATTTT. This chain uses TRBV7-2 with TRBJ2-3, with D uncertain. V was trimmed by 6 bases and J by 7 bases, leaving 17 bases between them. This CDR3 is built from 14 residues. Germline assignment: CDR1 SGHTA and CDR2 FQGNSA.

This chain uses TRBV5-4 with TRBJ2-7, with D unclear. The CDR3 spans 11 residues. The germline V and J ends were trimmed by 3 bases and 2 bases, with 3 bases remaining between them. Looked up from germline, CDR1 is SGHNT and CDR2 is YYREEE (reference sequence). The CDR3 DNA sequence: TGTGCCAGCAGCTCAACCTACGAGCAGTACTTC. Translating gives CASSSTYEQYF.

The J gene is TRBJ1-1, the V gene TRBV7-2; 10 bases fit TRBD1. Per the germline V gene, CDR1 is SGHTA and CDR2 is FQGNSA. J was trimmed by 5 bases and V by 5 bases; bases with no gene match: 8. This CDR3 spans 15 amino acids. CDR3 region: CASSPEGQGETEAFF. For the CDR3, the DNA is TGTGCCAGCAGCCCCGAAGGACAGGGGGAAACTGAAGCTTTCTTT.